This T cell receptor (beta chain) emerged from a study of identical twins. Every donor was a healthy Caucasian. TCRdb recomputed calls from the 5' RACE reads with MiXCR, one row per CDR3 protein. The data hold approximately 700,000 distinct CDR3 sequences, with over 15% observed a single time. This clonotype was observed a handful of times. The CDR3 is 16 amino acids. V dropped 6 bases and J dropped 4; count of bases not matched to a gene: 11. These data were also filed under a second study, of T cells expressing NK-cell markers. That source reports: About six donors showed dominant NKG2C+ clonotypes comprising about 1.0-7.0% of their CD8+ T cells.

The chain joins TRBV12-3 or TRBV12-4 to TRBJ2-5, with 10 bases identical to TRBD2. This sequence originates from a woman between 18 and 29 years old in good health. Sequenced: PBMCs. The CDR3 loop reads CASSNIAGGDPETQYF. The CDR3 coding sequence is TGTGCCAGCAGCAACATAGCGGGGGGAGATCCAGAGACCCAGTACTTC.